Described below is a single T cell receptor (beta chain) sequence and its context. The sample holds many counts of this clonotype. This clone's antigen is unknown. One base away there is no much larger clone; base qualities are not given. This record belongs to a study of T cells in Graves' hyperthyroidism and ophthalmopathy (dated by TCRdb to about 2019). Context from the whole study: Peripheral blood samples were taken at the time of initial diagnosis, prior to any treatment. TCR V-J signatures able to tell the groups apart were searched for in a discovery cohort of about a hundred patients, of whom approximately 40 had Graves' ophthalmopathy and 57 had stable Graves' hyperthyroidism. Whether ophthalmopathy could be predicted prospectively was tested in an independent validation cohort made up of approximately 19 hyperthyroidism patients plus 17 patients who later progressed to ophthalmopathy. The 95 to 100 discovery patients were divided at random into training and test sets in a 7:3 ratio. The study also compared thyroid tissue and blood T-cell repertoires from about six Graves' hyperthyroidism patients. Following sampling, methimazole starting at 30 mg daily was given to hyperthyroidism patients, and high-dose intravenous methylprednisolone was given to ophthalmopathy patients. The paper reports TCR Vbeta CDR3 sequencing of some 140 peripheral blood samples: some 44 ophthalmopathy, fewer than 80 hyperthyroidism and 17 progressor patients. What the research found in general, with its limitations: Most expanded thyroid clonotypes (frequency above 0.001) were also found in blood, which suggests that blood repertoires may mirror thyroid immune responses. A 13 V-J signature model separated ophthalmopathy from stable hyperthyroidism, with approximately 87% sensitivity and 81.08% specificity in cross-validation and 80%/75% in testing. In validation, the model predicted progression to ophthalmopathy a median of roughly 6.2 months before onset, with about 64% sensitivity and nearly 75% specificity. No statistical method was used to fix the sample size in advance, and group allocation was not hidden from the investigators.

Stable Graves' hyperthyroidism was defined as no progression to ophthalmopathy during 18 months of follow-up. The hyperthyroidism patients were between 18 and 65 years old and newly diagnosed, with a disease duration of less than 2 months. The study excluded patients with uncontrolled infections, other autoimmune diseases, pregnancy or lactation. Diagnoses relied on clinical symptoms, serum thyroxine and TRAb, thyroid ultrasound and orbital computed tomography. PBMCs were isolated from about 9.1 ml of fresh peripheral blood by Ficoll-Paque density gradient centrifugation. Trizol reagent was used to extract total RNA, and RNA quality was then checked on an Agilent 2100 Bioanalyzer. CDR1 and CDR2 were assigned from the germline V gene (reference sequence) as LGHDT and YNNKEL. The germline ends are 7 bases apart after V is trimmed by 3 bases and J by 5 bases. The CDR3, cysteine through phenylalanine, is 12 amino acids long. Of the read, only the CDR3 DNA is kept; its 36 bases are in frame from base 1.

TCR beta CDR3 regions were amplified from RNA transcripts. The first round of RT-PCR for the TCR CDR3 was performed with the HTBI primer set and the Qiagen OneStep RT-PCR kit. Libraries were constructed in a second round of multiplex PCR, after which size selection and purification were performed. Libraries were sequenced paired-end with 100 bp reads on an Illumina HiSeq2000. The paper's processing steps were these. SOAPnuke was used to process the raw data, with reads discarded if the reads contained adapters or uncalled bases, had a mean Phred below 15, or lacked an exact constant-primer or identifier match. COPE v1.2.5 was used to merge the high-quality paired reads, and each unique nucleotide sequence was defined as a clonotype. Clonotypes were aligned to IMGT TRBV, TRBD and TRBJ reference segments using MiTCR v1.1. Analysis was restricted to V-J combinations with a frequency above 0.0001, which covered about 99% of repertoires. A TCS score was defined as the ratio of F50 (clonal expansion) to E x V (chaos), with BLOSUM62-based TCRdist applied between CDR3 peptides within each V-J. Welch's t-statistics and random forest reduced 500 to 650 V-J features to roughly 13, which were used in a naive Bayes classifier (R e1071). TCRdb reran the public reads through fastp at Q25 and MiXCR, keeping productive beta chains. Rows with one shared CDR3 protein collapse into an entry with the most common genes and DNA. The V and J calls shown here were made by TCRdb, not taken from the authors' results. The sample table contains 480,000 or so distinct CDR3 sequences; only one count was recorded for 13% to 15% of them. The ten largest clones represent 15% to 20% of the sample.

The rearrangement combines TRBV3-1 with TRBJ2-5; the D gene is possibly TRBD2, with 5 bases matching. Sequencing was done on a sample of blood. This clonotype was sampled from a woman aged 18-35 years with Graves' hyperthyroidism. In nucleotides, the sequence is TGTGCCAGCAGCCAGTGGGAGGAGACCCAGTACTTC. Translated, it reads CASSQWEETQYF.